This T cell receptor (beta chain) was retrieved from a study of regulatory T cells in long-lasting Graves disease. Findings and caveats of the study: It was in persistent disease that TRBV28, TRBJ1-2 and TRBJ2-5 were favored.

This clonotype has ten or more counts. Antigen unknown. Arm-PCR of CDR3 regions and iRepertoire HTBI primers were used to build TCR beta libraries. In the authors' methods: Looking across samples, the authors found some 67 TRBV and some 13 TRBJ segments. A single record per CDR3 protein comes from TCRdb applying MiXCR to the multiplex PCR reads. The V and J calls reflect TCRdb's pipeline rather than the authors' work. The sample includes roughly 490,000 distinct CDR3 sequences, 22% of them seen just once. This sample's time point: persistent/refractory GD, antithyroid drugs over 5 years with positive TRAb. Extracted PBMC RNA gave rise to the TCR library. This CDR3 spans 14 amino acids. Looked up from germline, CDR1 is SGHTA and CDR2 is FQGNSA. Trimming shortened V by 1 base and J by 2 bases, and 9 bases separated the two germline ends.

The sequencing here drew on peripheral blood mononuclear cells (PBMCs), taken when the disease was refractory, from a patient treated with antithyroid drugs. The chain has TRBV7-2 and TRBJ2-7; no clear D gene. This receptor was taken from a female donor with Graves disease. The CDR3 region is CASSLGPSTYEQYF. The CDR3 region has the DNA TGTGCCAGCAGCTTAGGTCCGAGCACCTACGAGCAGTACTTC.